The next 24 T cell receptor beta chains were all read from a single sample in a study of shared clonotypes between healthy human individuals. Only in-frame clones appear in the TCRdb table, and some are missing; sequencing was by immunoSEQ multiplex PCR. Of some 510,000 clones detected, 79% appear once; the ten largest clones hold roughly 13%. The sequenced sample was PBMCs. Source of these receptors: a middle-aged woman in good health. Some clones in this sample may be carry-over from other donors' samples.

This chain connects TRBV2 to TRBJ2-3, with TRBD1 matching over 7 bases. Germline V gives CDR1 SNHLY, CDR2 FYNNEI. J was trimmed by 12 bases and V by 0 bases; bases with no gene match: 3. The CDR3 is 12 residues long. The CDR3 DNA sequence: TGTGCCAGCAGTGAAGCGAGGGGGCGTCAGTATTTT. It is translated as CASSEARGRQYF.

The chain combines TRBV11-2 with TRBJ2-6; D remains ambiguous. The CDR3 totals 18 residues. V lost 5 bases to trimming and J lost 5 bases, with 22 bases between them. Germline V gene data show CDR1 as SGHAT and CDR2 as FQNNGV. The CDR3 region has the DNA TGTGCCAGCAGCCGCAATTTAACACAACAAAGTCGGGCCAACGTCCTGACTTTC. The encoded protein is CASSRNLTQQSRANVLTF. The whole variable domain, filled in from reference TRBV11-2 and TRBJ2-6, reads EAGVAQSPRYKIIEKRQSVAFWCNPISGHATLYWYQQILGQGPKLLIQFQNNGVVDDSQLPKDRFSAERLKGVDSTLKIQPAKLEDSAVYLCASSRNLTQQSRANVLTFGAGSRLTVL.

The gene calls are TRBV11-2 and TRBJ2-7; TRBD2 matches at 9 bases. Germline assignment: CDR1 SGHAT and CDR2 FQNNGV. The CDR3 is 15 residues long. Trimming removed 2 bases from V and 2 bases from J; junction bases left unmatched: 4. The CDR3 DNA reads TGTGCCAGCAGCTTACCCGGGACTAGCACCTACGAGCAGTACTTC. Its translation is CASSLPGTSTYEQYF.

This chain uses TRBV7-6 with TRBJ2-5; the D is unclear. Trimming stripped 0 bases from V and 5 bases from J, with 7 bases between. The germline V gene has CDR1 SGHVS and CDR2 FNYEAQ. CDR3 length equals 13 residues. In DNA form, the CDR3 reads TGTGCCAGCAGCTTAGCGCCGAGGGAGACCCAGTACTTC. It encodes CASSLAPRETQYF. Combining the CDR3 with reference TRBV7-6 and TRBJ2-5 gives the whole variable domain GAGVSQSPRYKVTKRGQDVALRCDPISGHVSLYWYRQALGQGPEFLTYFNYEAQQDKSGLPNDRFSAERPEGSISTLTIQRTEQRDSAMYRCASSLAPRETQYFGPGTRLLVL.

V and J are TRBV5-6 and TRBJ1-5; D is perhaps TRBD1 (6 bases). V was clipped by 0 bases and J by 7 bases, with 8 bases between them. The CDR3 length is 13 residues. Per the germline V gene, CDR1 is SGHDT and CDR2 is YYEEEE. The CDR3 region has the DNA TGTGCCAGCAGCTTGGCCAGGGGACAGCCCCAGCATTTT. Translating gives CASSLARGQPQHF.

The rearrangement links TRBV2 to TRBJ2-3; 7 nucleotides line up with TRBD2. The germline gives CDR1 SNHLY, CDR2 FYNNEI. This CDR3 region has 15 residues. J gave up 0 bases and V 6 bases, and 6 bases lay outside the gene matches. DNA for the CDR3: TGTGCCAGCAGCCGCGGGAGCGGGAGCACAGATACGCAGTATTTT. Translation gives CASSRGSGSTDTQYF.

The chain employs TRBV11-3 and TRBJ1-1, with TRBD1 as a possible D gene (6 bases). The CDR3 runs 14 residues. V lost 3 bases and J 3 bases, leaving 11 bases between the germline ends. Germline V gene lookup returns CDR1 SGHNT and CDR2 YENEEA. The CDR3 spells CASSLEGGDTEAFF. In DNA, the CDR3 is TGTGCCAGCAGCTTGGAGGGGGGAGACACTGAAGCTTTCTTT.

The J gene is TRBJ2-5, the V gene TRBV7-2; 9 bases are a match to TRBD2. The V segment lost 6 bases and the J segment 2 bases; nucleotides outside the gene matches: 10. Germline V gene data show CDR1 as SGHTA and CDR2 as FQGNSA. There are 16 residues in the CDR3. DNA of the CDR3: TGTGCCAGCAGGGCTGCTCTGACTAGCGGACAAGAGACCCAGTACTTC. Translation: CASRAALTSGQETQYF.

V and J are TRBV5-8 and TRBJ1-1; a possible D gene is TRBD1 (5 bases). The CDR3 spans 13 residues. Germline V gene lookup returns CDR1 SGHTS and CDR2 YDEGEE. Deletions cut 4 bases from V and 11 bases from J, with 18 bases between. The CDR3 sequence: CASSIRGPERAFF. The CDR3 bases are TGTGCCAGCAGCATTAGGGGTCCTGAGCGGGCTTTCTTT.

The chain is built from TRBV4-2 and TRBJ2-5; the match to TRBD2 covers 11 bases. The CDR3 consists of 18 residues. Germline V CDR1 and CDR2: LGHNA, YNFKEQ. The ends lost 0 bases at V and 1 base at J; junction bases unmatched: 7. CDR3 sequence reads: CASSQEASGRLRQETQYF. DNA for the CDR3: TGTGCCAGCAGCCAAGAGGCTAGCGGGAGGTTGCGCCAAGAGACCCAGTACTTC.

The CDR3 sequence is CATSIRDSLEKLFF. The CDR3 DNA reads as TGTGCCACCAGCATCCGGGACAGCTTAGAAAAACTGTTTTTT. This chain connects TRBV15 to TRBJ1-4; 7 bases are a match to TRBD1. From germline, CDR1 is LNHNV and CDR2 YYDKDF (reference sequence). The CDR3 has 14 amino acids. V shed 4 bases and J 8 bases; nucleotides not matched to a gene: 7.

This clone has just a few counts. The V gene is TRBV7-9, the J gene TRBJ2-1, with 8 bases fitting TRBD2. Germline CDR1 reads SEHNR; CDR2 reads FQNEAQ (reference sequence). This CDR3 spans 13 amino acids. V lost 4 bases to trimming and J lost 15 bases; unmatched junction nucleotides: 11. CDR3 protein: CASSSTGGLDAFF. For the CDR3, the DNA is TGTGCCAGCAGCTCCACCGGGGGACTAGATGCGTTCTTC.

The V gene is TRBV6-1, the J gene TRBJ2-7, with D hard to call. This CDR3 contains 14 residues. V gave up 5 bases and J gave up 1 base, with 12 bases separating them. Germline loops: CDR1 MNHNS, CDR2 SASEGT. CDR3 region: CASSLGGNSYEQYF. The CDR3 DNA is TGTGCCAGCAGTTTAGGCGGAAATTCCTACGAGCAGTACTTC.

This clone was detected only once. V usage is TRBV5-1 and J usage is TRBJ2-7; no reliable D call. CDR1 is SGHRS and CDR2 is YFSETQ in the germline V gene. The CDR3 extends over 13 amino acids. Deletions cut 1 base from V and 2 bases from J, with 7 bases between. The CDR3: CASSLWGTYEQYF. The CDR3 DNA reads as TGCGCCAGCAGCTTGTGGGGTACCTACGAGCAGTACTTC.

J is TRBJ2-4 and V is TRBV4-2; weak D call: TRBD1 (5 bases). The germline CDR1 and CDR2 sequences are LGHNA and YNFKEQ. This CDR3 spans 13 amino acids. Deletions cut 0 bases from V and 13 bases from J, with 13 bases between. The CDR3 reads CASSQDWGVGQYF. CDR3 bases: TGTGCCAGCAGCCAAGATTGGGGCGTGGGACAGTACTTC.

This clone occurred a few times. The chain couples TRBV5-1 to TRBJ2-2; 8 bases match TRBD1. CDR3 length: 16 residues. V trimming: 7 bases; J trimming: 2 bases; junction bases outside the gene matches: 10. CDR1 and CDR2 from the germline V gene are SGHRS and YFSETQ. The CDR3: CASSPWGTGNTGELFF. The CDR3 DNA is TGCGCCAGCTCCCCCTGGGGGACAGGAAACACCGGGGAGCTGTTTTTT.

This clone was seen a handful of times. The identical CDR3 is also encoded by other nucleotide sequences in the sample. The DNA for the CDR3 is TGTGCCAGCAGCTCGAATATGAACACTGAAGCTTTCTTT. This sequence encodes CASSSNMNTEAFF. The chain couples TRBV7-3 to TRBJ1-1; D call uncertain. Germline CDR1 reads SGHTA; CDR2 reads FQGTGA. V was clipped by 4 bases and J by 0 bases, with 6 bases between them. The CDR3 runs to 13 residues.

This clone was seen at least ten times. This rearrangement joins TRBV10-1 to TRBJ2-3; TRBD2 matches 9 bases. Germline loops: CDR1 WNHNN, CDR2 SYGVQD (reference sequence). Trimming at V came to 2 bases and at J to 2 bases, leaving 8 bases not matched to a gene. The CDR3 loop spans 17 amino acids. CDR3 region: CASSETSGQALTDTQYF. CDR3 DNA: TGCGCCAGCAGTGAGACTAGCGGGCAGGCCCTCACAGATACGCAGTATTTT.

The chain uses TRBV6-5 and TRBJ2-3, with 9 bases fitting TRBD2. The CDR3 length is 16 residues. Germline trimming cut 0 bases from V and 4 bases from J; bases unmatched to any gene: 5. Germline CDR1 MNHEY, CDR2 SVGAGI. CDR3 DNA sequence: TGTGCCAGCAGTTACTCGGGACTAGCCCCCCCAGATACGCAGTATTTT. It codes for CASSYSGLAPPDTQYF.

The chain links TRBV4-1 to TRBJ1-4, with D possibly being TRBD1 (6 bases). CDR1 is MGHRA and CDR2 is YSYEKL in the germline V gene. The CDR3 is 17 residues long. Trimming cost V 4 bases and J 4 bases, with 19 bases left between them. In nucleotides, the CDR3 is TGCGCCAGCAGCCCCGCGTTTTACAGGGATCTTAATGAAAAACTGTTTTTT. Protein: CASSPAFYRDLNEKLFF.

This chain uses TRBV19 with TRBJ1-2; D remains ambiguous. In germline, CDR1 is LNHDA, CDR2 SQIVND (reference sequence). There are 12 residues in the CDR3. V lost 7 bases and J 10 bases, leaving 16 bases between the germline ends. The chain's CDR3 is CASTQNNRIYTF. As DNA, the CDR3 is TGTGCCAGTACCCAAAATAACCGGATCTACACCTTC.

The V and J genes are TRBV7-2 and TRBJ2-2, with D perhaps TRBD1 (6 bases). The CDR3 consists of 15 residues. Germline V CDR1 and CDR2: SGHTA, FQGNSA. V gave up 5 bases and J gave up 5 bases, with 15 bases separating them. CDR3 DNA sequence: TGTGCCAGCAGCCCGGGGCAGGGGCGGACCGGGGAGCTGTTTTTT. It yields the protein CASSPGQGRTGELFF.

The rearrangement links TRBV2 to TRBJ2-7, with TRBD2 matching over 10 bases. This CDR3 has 15 residues. Germline V gene sequence: CDR1 SNHLY, CDR2 FYNNEI. With 3 bases clipped from V and 6 bases from J, the junction kept 8 bases outside the gene matches. CDR3 DNA sequence: TGTGCCAGCAGTGATCGGAGCGGGAGGGGACTCGAGCAGTACTTC. Protein sequence: CASSDRSGRGLEQYF.

V and J are TRBV7-3 and TRBJ2-2; TRBD2 might be the D (6 bases). V dropped 3 bases and J dropped 1 base, with 9 bases sitting between them. Germline CDR1 SGHTA, CDR2 FQGTGA. The CDR3 sequence is 15 residues long. The CDR3, as DNA: TGTGCCAGCAGCTTCGTAGCGGTGAACACCGGGGAGCTGTTTTTT. As protein: CASSFVAVNTGELFF.